This T cell receptor beta chain originates from a study of CD8+ T cells in alopecia areata. The treatment here: oral pan-JAK inhibitor, 5-10 mg twice daily. Germline V gene sequence: CDR1 SGDLS, CDR2 YYNGEE. The CDR3 has 14 residues. V was pared by 0 bases and J by 4 bases, with 9 bases between. RNA extraction was followed by reverse transcription into cDNA, which acted as the sequencing template. Sequencing used immunoSEQ multiplex PCR; TCRdb keeps in-frame clones, though not all of them. The table lists some 100,000 clones, about 44% of them singletons. The sequencing used CD8+ T cells sorted from blood, collected at week 24, from a patient treated with tofacitinib. This sequence joins TRBV9 and TRBJ2-3, with D possibly TRBD2 on 6 matching bases. The TCR comes from a human donor with alopecia areata. The CDR3 sequence is CASSVGGTSDTQYF. CDR3 DNA sequence: TGTGCCAGCAGCGTAGGCGGGACCTCAGATACGCAGTATTTT.